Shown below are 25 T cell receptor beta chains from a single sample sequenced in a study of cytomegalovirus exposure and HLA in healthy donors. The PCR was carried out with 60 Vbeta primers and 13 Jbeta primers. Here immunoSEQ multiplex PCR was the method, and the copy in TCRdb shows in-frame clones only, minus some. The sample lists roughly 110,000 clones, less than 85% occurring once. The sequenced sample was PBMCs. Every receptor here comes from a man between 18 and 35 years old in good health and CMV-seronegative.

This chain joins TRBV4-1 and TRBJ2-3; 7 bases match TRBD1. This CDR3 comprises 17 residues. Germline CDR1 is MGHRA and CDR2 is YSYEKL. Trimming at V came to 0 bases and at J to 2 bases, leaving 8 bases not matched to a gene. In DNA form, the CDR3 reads TGCGCCAGCAGCCAAGATCCTCAGGGGGTTTCCACAGATACGCAGTATTTT. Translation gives CASSQDPQGVSTDTQYF.

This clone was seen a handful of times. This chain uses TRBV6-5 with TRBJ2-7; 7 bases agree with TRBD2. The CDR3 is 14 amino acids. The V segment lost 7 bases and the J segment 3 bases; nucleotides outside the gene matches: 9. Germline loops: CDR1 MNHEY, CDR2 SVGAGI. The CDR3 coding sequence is TGTGCCAGCAAGACGAGCGGGGAAATCTACGAGCAGTACTTC. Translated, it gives CASKTSGEIYEQYF.

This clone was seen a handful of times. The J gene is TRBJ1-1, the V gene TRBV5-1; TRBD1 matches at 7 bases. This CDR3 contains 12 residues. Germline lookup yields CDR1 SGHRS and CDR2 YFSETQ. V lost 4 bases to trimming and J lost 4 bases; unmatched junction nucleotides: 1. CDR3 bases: TGCGCCAGCAGCCCAGGGGGCACTGAAGCTTTCTTT. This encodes CASSPGGTEAFF.

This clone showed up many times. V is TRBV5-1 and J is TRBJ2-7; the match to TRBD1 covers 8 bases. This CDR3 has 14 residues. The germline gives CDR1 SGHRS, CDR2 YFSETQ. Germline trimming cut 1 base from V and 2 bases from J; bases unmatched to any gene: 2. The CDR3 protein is CASSLSGGAYEQYF. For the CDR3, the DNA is TGCGCCAGCAGCTTGTCAGGGGGCGCCTACGAGCAGTACTTC.

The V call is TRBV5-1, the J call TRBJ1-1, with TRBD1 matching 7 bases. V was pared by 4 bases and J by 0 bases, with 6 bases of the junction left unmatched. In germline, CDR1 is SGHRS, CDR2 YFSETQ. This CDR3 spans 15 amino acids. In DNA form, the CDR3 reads TGCGCCAGCAGCAGGTCCGGGACAGTGAACACTGAAGCTTTCTTT. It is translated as CASSRSGTVNTEAFF.

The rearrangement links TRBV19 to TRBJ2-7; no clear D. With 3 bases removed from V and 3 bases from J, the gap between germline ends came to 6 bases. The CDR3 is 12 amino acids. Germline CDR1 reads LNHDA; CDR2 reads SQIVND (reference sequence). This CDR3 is CASSISGYEQYF. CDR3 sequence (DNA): TGTGCCAGTAGTATCTCAGGCTACGAGCAGTACTTC.

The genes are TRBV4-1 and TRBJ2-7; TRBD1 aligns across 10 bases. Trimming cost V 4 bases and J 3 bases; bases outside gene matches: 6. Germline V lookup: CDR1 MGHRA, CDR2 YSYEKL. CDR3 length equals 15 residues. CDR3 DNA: TGCGCCAGCAGCCGCGGACAGGGGGTCCACTACGAGCAGTACTTC. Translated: CASSRGQGVHYEQYF.

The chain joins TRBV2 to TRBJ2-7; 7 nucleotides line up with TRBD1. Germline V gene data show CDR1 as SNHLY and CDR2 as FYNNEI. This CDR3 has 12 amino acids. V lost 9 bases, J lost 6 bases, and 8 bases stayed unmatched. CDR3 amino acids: CARRQGTGEQYF. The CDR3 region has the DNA TGTGCCAGGCGACAGGGTACTGGCGAGCAGTACTTC. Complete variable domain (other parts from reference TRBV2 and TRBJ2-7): EPEVTQTPSHQVTQMGQEVILRCVPISNHLYFYWYRQILGQKVEFLVSFYNNEISEKSEIFDDQFSVERPDGSNFTLKIRSTKLEDSAMYFCARRQGTGEQYFGPGTRLTVT.

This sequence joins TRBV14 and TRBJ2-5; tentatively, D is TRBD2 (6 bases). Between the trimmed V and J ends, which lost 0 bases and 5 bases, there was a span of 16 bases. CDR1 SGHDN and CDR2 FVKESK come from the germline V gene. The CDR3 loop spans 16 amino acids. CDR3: CASSQDVVIGGETQYF. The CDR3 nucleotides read TGTGCCAGCAGCCAAGATGTGGTGATTGGAGGGGAGACCCAGTACTTC.

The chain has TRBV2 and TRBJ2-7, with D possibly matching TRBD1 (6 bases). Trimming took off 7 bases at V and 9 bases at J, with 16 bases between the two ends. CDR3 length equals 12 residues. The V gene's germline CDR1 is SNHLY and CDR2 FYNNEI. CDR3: CASTPDSTVQYF. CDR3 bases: TGTGCCAGCACCCCGGACAGTACAGTGCAGTACTTC.

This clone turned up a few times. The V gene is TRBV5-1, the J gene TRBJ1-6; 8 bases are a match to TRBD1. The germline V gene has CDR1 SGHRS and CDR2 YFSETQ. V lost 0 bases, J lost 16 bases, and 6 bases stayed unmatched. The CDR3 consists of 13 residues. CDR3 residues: CASSLGQGNSLHF. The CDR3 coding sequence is TGCGCCAGCAGCTTGGGACAGGGGAATTCTCTCCACTTT.

The CDR3 is CASSISTDTQYF. CDR3 nucleotides: TGTGCCAGCAGCATCAGCACAGATACGCAGTATTTT. The chain employs TRBV25-1 and TRBJ2-3; D remains ambiguous. CDR1 and CDR2 from the germline V gene are MGHDK and SYGVNS. V lost 6 bases to trimming and J lost 0 bases, with 4 bases between them. The CDR3 covers 12 residues. Full variable domain (outside the CDR3, taken from reference TRBV25-1 and TRBJ2-3): EADIYQTPRYLVIGTGKKITLECSQTMGHDKMYWYQQDPGMELHLIHYSYGVNSTEKGDLSSESTVSRIRTEHFPLTLESARPSHTSQYLCASSISTDTQYFGPGTRLTVL.

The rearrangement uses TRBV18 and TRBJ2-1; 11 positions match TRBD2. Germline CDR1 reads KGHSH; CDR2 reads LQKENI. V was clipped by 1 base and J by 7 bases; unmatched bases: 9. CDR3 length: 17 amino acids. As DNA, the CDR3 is TGTGCCAGCTCACCACGCTCACTAGCGGGGGTTATTAATGAGCAGTTCTTC. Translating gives CASSPRSLAGVINEQFF.

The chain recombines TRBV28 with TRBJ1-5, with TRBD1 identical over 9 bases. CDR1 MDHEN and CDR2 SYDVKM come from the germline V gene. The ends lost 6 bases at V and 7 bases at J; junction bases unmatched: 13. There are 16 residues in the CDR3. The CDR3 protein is CASSHAGQGQGQPQHF. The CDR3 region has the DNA TGTGCCAGCAGCCACGCGGGACAGGGACAAGGGCAGCCCCAGCATTTT.

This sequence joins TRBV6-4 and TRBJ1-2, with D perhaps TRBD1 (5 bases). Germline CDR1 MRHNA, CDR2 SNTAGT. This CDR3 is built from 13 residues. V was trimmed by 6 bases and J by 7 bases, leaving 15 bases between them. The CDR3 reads CASRVNGGFGYTF. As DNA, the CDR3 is TGTGCCAGCAGAGTCAACGGGGGGTTTGGCTACACCTTC.

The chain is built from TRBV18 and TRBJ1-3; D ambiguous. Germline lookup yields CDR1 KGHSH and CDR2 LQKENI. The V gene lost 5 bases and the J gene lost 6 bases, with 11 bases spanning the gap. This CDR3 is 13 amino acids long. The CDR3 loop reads CASSAGVENTIYF. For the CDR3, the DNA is TGTGCCAGCTCAGCGGGAGTAGAAAACACCATATATTTT.

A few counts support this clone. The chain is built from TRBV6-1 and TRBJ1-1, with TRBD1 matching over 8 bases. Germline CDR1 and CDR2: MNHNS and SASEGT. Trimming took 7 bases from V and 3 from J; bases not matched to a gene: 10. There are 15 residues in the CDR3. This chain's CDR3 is CASTGHRGRYTEAFF. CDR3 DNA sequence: TGTGCCAGCACGGGTCACAGGGGGAGGTACACTGAAGCTTTCTTT.

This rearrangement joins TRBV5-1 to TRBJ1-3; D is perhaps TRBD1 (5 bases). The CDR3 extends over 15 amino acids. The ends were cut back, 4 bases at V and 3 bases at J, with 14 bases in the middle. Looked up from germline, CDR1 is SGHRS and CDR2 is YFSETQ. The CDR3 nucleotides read TGCGCCAGCAGCCGACCTGACAGCCTTGGAAACACCATATATTTT. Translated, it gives CASSRPDSLGNTIYF.

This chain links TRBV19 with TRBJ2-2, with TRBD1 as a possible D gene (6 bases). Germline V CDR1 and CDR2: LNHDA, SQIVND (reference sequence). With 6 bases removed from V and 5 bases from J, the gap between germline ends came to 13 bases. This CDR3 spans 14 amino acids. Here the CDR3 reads CASRVGQGTGELFF. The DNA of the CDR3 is TGTGCCAGTAGAGTAGGCCAGGGGACCGGGGAGCTGTTTTTT.

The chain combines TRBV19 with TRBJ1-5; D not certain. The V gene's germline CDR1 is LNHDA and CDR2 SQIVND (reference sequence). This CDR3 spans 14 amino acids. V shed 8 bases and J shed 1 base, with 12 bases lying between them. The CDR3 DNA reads TGTGCCAGTTGTGCGGATCGGAGCAATCAGCCCCAGCATTTT. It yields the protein CASCADRSNQPQHF.

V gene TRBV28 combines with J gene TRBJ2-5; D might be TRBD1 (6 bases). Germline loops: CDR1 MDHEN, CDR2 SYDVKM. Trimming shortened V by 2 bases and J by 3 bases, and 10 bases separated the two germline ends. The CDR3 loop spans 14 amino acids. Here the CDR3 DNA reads TGTGCCAGCAGTTTAACAGGGATTGAAGAGACCCAGTACTTC. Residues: CASSLTGIEETQYF.

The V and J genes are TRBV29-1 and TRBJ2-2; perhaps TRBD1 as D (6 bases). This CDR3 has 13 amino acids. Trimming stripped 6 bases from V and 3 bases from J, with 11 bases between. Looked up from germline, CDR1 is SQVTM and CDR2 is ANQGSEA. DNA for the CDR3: TGCAGCGTACAGGGTTCTGACACCGGGGAGCTGTTTTTT. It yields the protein CSVQGSDTGELFF.

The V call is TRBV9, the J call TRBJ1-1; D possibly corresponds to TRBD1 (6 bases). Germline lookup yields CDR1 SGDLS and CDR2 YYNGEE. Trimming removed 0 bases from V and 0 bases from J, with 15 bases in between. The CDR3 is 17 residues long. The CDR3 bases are TGTGCCAGCAGCGTAGGCCCCCAGGGGCGACTGAACACTGAAGCTTTCTTT. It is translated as CASSVGPQGRLNTEAFF.

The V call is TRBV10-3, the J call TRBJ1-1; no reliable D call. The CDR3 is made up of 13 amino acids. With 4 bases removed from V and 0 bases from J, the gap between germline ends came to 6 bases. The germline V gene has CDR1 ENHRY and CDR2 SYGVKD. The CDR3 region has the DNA TGTGCCATCAGTGTTGCGGTGAACACTGAAGCTTTCTTT. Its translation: CAISVAVNTEAFF.

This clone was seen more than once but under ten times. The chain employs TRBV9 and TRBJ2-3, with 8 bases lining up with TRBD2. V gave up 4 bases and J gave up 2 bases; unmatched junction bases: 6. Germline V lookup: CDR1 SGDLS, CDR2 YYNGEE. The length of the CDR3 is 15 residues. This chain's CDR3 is CASSIRGGTTDTQYF. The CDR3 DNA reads TGTGCCAGCAGCATCCGCGGGGGGACCACAGATACGCAGTATTTT.